Here is one T cell receptor (beta chain) with its context. The CDR3 extends over 16 amino acids. The trim removed 5 bases at V and 8 bases at J, leaving 14 bases unmatched. This entry belongs to a study of identical twins. In TCRdb, the 5' RACE reads were re-called with MiXCR into one record per CDR3 protein. The sample holds some 900,000 distinct CDR3 sequences, over 9% seen once. This sample also belongs to another study, concerning yellow fever vaccine responses in identical twins.

The chain carries TRBV12-3 or TRBV12-4 and TRBJ1-2; 10 nucleotides match TRBD1. Sequenced sample: PBMCs. This receptor was identified in a woman between 18 and 30 years old in good health. As DNA, the CDR3 is TGTGCCAGCAGTCACCCCGACAGGGGGCTAGAAGGAGGCTACACCTTC. Its translation: CASSHPDRGLEGGYTF.